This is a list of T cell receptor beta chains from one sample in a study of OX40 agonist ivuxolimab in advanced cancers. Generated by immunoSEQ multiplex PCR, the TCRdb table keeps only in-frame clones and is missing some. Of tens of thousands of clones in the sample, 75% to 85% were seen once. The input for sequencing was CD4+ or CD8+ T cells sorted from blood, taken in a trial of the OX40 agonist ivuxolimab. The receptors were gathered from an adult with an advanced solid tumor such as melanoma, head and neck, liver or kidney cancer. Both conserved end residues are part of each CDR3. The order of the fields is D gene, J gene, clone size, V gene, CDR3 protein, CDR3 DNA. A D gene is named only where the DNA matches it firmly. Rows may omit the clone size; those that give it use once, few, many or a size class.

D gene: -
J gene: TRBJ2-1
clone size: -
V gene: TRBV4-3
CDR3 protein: CASSQVPLEGEQFF
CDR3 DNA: TGCGCCAGCAGCCAAGTCCCCCTAGAAGGTGAGCAGTTCTTC

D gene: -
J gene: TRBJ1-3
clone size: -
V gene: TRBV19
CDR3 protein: CASSMGSGSGNTIYF
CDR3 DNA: TGTGCCAGTAGTATGGGTTCTGGTTCTGGAAACACCATATATTTT

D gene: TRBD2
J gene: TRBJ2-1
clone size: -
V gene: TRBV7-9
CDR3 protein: CASSLAGTTIEQFF
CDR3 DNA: TGTGCCAGCAGCTTAGCCGGGACTACGATTGAGCAGTTCTTC

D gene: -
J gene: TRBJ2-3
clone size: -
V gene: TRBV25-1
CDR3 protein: CASSYRASTDTQYF
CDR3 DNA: TGTGCCAGCAGTTATCGGGCCAGCACAGATACGCAGTATTTT

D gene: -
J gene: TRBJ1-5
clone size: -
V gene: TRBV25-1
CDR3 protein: CASSECFRGGTRPQHF
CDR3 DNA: TGTGCCAGCAGTGAATGTTTTCGTGGAGGGACCCGGCCCCAGCATTTT

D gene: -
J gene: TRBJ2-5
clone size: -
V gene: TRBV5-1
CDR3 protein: CASSLANRGGETQYF
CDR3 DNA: TGCGCCAGCAGCTTGGCCAATAGGGGTGGCGAGACCCAGTACTTC

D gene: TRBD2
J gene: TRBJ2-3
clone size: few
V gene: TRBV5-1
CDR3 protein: CASSLVNFASGLKTDTQYF
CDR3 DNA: TGCGCCAGCAGCTTGGTGAATTTTGCGTCGGGACTAAAAACAGATACGCAGTATTTT

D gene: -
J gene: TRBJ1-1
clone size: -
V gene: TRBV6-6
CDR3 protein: CASVRQYDTEAFF
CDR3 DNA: TGTGCCAGCGTCCGACAGTATGACACTGAAGCTTTCTTT

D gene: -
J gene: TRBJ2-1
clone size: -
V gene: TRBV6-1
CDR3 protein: CASSEARAGQVREQFF
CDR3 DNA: TGTGCCAGCAGTGAAGCGCGGGCAGGGCAGGTCCGGGAGCAGTTCTTC

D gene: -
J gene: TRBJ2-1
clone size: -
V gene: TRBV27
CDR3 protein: CASSFSPNSYNEQFF
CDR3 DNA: TGTGCCAGCAGTTTTAGTCCAAACTCCTACAATGAGCAGTTCTTC

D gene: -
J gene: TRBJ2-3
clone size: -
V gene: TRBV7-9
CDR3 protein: CASSFGGTDTQYF
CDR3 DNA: TGTGCCAGCAGCTTTGGAGGGACAGATACGCAGTATTTT

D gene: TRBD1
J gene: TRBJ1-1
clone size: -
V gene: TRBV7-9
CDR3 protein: CASSLKDRATEAFF
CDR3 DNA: TGTGCCAGCAGCTTAAAAGACAGGGCCACTGAAGCTTTCTTT

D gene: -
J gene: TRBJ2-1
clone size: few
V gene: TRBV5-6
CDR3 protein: CASSLALRANEQFF
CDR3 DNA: TGTGCCAGCAGCCTGGCCCTCCGGGCTAATGAGCAGTTCTTC

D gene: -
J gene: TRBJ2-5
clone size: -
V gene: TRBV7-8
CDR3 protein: CASSLVSHGKETQYF
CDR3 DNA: TGTGCCAGCAGCTTAGTTTCCCACGGAAAAGAGACCCAGTACTTC

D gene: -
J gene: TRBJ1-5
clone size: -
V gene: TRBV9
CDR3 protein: CASSVAGISNQPQHF
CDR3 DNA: TGTGCCAGCAGCGTAGCAGGGATTAGCAATCAGCCCCAGCATTTT

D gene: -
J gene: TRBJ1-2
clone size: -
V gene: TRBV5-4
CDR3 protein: CASSQDRSANYGYTF
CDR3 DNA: TGTGCCAGCAGCCAAGATCGCAGTGCTAACTATGGCTACACCTTC

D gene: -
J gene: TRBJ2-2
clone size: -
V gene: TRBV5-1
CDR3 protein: CASSLEISLEGTGELFF
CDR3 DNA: TGCGCCAGCAGCTTGGAAATCTCACTTGAGGGCACCGGGGAGCTGTTTTTT

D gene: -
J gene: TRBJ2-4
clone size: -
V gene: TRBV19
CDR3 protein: CASSMEQGIVDIQYF
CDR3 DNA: TGTGCCAGTAGTATGGAACAGGGTATTGTAGACATTCAGTACTTC

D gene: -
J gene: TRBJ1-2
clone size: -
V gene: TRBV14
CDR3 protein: CASSQERGGGGVSNYGYTF
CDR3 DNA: TGTGCCAGCAGCCAAGAGAGGGGGGGAGGAGGCGTGTCTAACTATGGCTACACCTTC

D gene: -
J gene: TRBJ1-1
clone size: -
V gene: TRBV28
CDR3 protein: CASSGWDEAFF
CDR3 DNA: TGTGCCAGCAGTGGTTGGGACGAAGCTTTCTTT

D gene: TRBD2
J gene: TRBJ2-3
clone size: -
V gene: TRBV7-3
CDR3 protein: CASSLGGRTDTQYF
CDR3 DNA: TGTGCCAGCAGCTTAGGCGGGAGAACAGATACGCAGTATTTT

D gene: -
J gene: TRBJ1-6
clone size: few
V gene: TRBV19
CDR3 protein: CASSHSGRRSYNSPLHF
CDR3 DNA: TGTGCCAGTAGTCACTCGGGCAGACGCTCCTATAATTCACCCCTCCACTTT

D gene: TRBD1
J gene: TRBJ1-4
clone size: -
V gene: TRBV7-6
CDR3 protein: CASSVQGAHEKLFF
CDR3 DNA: TGTGCCAGCAGCGTACAGGGGGCTCATGAAAAACTGTTTTTT

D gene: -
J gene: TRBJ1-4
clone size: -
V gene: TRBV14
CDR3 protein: CASSQEGYGPSGKLFF
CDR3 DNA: TGTGCCAGCAGCCAAGAAGGTTATGGGCCGAGTGGGAAACTGTTTTTT

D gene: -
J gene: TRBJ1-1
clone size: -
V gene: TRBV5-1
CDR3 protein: CASSLGPGGIDTEAFF
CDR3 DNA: TGCGCCAGCAGCTTGGGTCCGGGGGGTATTGACACTGAAGCTTTCTTT

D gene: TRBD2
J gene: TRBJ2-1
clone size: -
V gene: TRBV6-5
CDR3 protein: CASSSGLAGNNEQFF
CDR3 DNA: TGTGCCAGCAGTTCGGGACTAGCGGGGAACAATGAGCAGTTCTTC

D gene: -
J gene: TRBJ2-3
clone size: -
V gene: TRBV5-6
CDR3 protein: CASSLLGLVGRAVADTQYF
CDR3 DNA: TGTGCCAGCAGCTTGTTGGGTCTGGTCGGTAGGGCCGTTGCAGATACGCAGTATTTT

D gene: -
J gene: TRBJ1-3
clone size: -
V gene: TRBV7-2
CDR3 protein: CASSLLGGNSGNTIYF
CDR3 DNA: TGTGCCAGCAGCTTACTCGGGGGAAACTCTGGAAACACCATATATTTT

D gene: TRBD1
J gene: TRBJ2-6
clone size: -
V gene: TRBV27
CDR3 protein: CASSRGTGGAGANVLTF
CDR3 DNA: TGTGCCAGCAGCCGGGGGACAGGGGGAGCCGGGGCCAACGTCCTGACTTTC

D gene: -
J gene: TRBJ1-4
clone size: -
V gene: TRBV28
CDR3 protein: CAAETGLNEKLFF
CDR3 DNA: TGTGCCGCTGAGACAGGCCTTAATGAAAAACTGTTTTTT

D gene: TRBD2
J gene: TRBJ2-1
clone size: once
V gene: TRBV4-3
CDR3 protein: CASSQDGLAGSYNEQFF
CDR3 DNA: TGCGCCAGCAGCCAAGATGGGCTAGCGGGATCCTACAATGAGCAGTTCTTC

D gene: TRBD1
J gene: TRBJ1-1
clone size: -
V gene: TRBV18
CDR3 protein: CASSPRTGDLATEAFF
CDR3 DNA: TGTGCCAGCTCACCCCGGACAGGGGACTTGGCCACTGAAGCTTTCTTT